These 17 T cell receptor beta chains came from one sample sequenced in a study of shared clonotypes between healthy human individuals. The protocol was immunoSEQ multiplex PCR, while the TCRdb copy is restricted to in-frame clones and leaves out a portion. The profile shows about 680,000 clones, about three quarters of them singletons. Sequenced input: memory CD4+ T cells sorted from blood. The subset here: CD45RA-negative fraction. The receptors were sampled from a woman younger than 45 in good health.

This sequence joins TRBV19 and TRBJ2-5; the D gene could be TRBD1 or TRBD2 (5 bases each). Germline V gene data show CDR1 as LNHDA and CDR2 as SQIVND (reference sequence). V was cut by 5 bases and J by 5 bases, with 12 bases left in between. The CDR3 is 13 amino acids. DNA for the CDR3: TGTGCCAGTAGTCCCTCCAGGGAGGAGACCCAGTACTTC. This sequence encodes CASSPSREETQYF.

V and J are TRBV2 and TRBJ2-1; D remains unclear. Looked up from germline, CDR1 is SNHLY and CDR2 is FYNNEI. The CDR3 has 11 residues. Between the trimmed V and J ends, which lost 4 bases and 9 bases, there was a span of 7 bases. The CDR3 DNA reads TGTGCCAGCAGTGCCTATCGTGAGCAGTTCTTC. Its translation: CASSAYREQFF.

This clone is a singleton in its sample. The chain has TRBV9 and TRBJ1-1; TRBD1 agrees at 9 bases. CDR1 and CDR2 (germline): SGDLS, YYNGEE. The CDR3 runs to 15 residues. The junction had 8 bases not matched to a gene; V was cut back by 4 bases and J by 4 bases. CDR3 sequence: CASSRTGTGSTEAFF. The DNA for the CDR3 is TGTGCCAGCAGCCGAACTGGGACAGGGAGCACTGAAGCTTTCTTT.

The CDR3 region has the DNA TGTGCCAGCAGCTTACTGTCAGGGCTGCCTGAAGCTTTCTTT. Its protein is CASSLLSGLPEAFF. V usage is TRBV7-2 and J usage is TRBJ1-1; D perhaps matches TRBD1 (5 bases). The V gene's germline CDR1 is SGHTA and CDR2 FQGNSA. The CDR3 sequence is 14 residues long. Between the trimmed V and J ends, which lost 2 bases and 6 bases, there was a span of 13 bases. Together with reference TRBV7-2 and TRBJ1-1, the CDR3 gives the full variable domain: GAGVSQSPSNKVTEKGKDVELRCDPISGHTALYWYRQSLGQGLEFLIYFQGNSAPDKSGLPSDRFSAERTGGSVSTLTIQRTQQEDSAVYLCASSLLSGLPEAFFGQGTRLTVV.

This clone was detected only a few times. V is TRBV27 and J is TRBJ2-2; D gene uncertain. Per germline, CDR1 MNHEY and CDR2 SMNVEV (reference sequence). Trimming pared 3 bases from V and 7 bases from J, leaving 12 bases between. The CDR3 loop spans 14 amino acids. CDR3 in amino acids: CASSFSWRNGELFF. DNA of the CDR3: TGTGCCAGCAGTTTTTCATGGCGCAACGGGGAGCTGTTTTTT.

This clone was observed at least ten times. This chain links TRBV11-2 with TRBJ2-1; D possibly corresponds to TRBD2 (6 bases). Germline V CDR1 and CDR2: SGHAT, FQNNGV. V lost 5 bases to trimming and J lost 0 bases, with 20 bases between them. This CDR3 is 18 amino acids long. The CDR3 loop is CASSAGGAGSSSYNEQFF. CDR3 nucleotides: TGTGCCAGCAGCGCCGGGGGAGCGGGCTCCAGCTCCTACAATGAGCAGTTCTTC.

The V gene is TRBV5-4, the J gene TRBJ1-4; 11 bases agree with TRBD1. CDR3 length: 15 residues. CDR1 is SGHNT, CDR2 YYREEE, per germline (reference sequence). After removal of 4 bases from V and 8 bases from J, the junction contained 7 bases not matched to a gene. CDR3 nucleotide sequence: TGTGCCAGCAGCGCCGGACAGGGGGCGCGGGAAAAACTGTTTTTT. Protein sequence: CASSAGQGAREKLFF.

This chain links TRBV27 with TRBJ1-1; tentatively, D is TRBD1 (5 bases). In germline, CDR1 is MNHEY, CDR2 SMNVEV (reference sequence). V was clipped by 6 bases and J by 6 bases, with 14 bases between them. The length of the CDR3 is 13 residues. The CDR3 reads CASRSTGGAEAFF. CDR3 in DNA: TGTGCCAGCAGGTCAACAGGTGGCGCTGAAGCTTTCTTT.

The rearrangement links TRBV2 to TRBJ2-2; D gene ambiguous. This CDR3 is built from 16 residues. Trimming cost V 2 bases and J 0 bases, with 10 bases left between them. The germline V gene has CDR1 SNHLY and CDR2 FYNNEI. The CDR3 DNA sequence: TGTGCCAGCAGTGAACGTGGGCTCCCGAACACCGGGGAGCTGTTTTTT. The encoded protein is CASSERGLPNTGELFF.

This rearrangement joins TRBV19 to TRBJ1-2; TRBD1 matches 7 bases. The CDR3 runs to 15 residues. Germline CDR1 reads LNHDA; CDR2 reads SQIVND (reference sequence). Germline trimming cut 4 bases from V and 10 bases from J; bases unmatched to any gene: 15. The CDR3 sequence: CASSTPPGQPIPYTF. CDR3 DNA: TGTGCCAGTAGTACCCCCCCGGGACAGCCGATCCCCTACACCTTC.

The chain employs TRBV20-1 and TRBJ1-1; D is unresolved. Germline V gene lookup returns CDR1 DFQATT and CDR2 SNEGSKA (reference sequence). The CDR3 has 11 amino acids. Trimming stripped 5 bases from V and 1 base from J, with 5 bases between. The chain's CDR3 is CSALSNTEAFF. CDR3 bases: TGCAGTGCTCTATCGAACACTGAAGCTTTCTTT.

J is TRBJ2-1 and V is TRBV7-9; D possibly corresponds to TRBD1 (6 bases). CDR3 size: 15 residues. Trimming took 4 bases from V and 10 from J, leaving 20 bases between them. The germline V gene has CDR1 SEHNR and CDR2 FQNEAQ (reference sequence). The CDR3 region is CASSSGTGSGREQFF. CDR3 nucleotides: TGTGCCAGCAGCTCGGGTACAGGGTCGGGCAGGGAGCAGTTCTTC.

This chain uses TRBV30 with TRBJ2-5, with 7 bases that match TRBD2. J lost 2 bases, V lost 5 bases, and 5 bases had no gene match. Germline V CDR1 and CDR2: GTSNPN, SVGIG (reference sequence). The CDR3 totals 13 residues. The CDR3 loop is CAWARGGQETQYF. In DNA, the CDR3 is TGTGCCTGGGCACGGGGAGGGCAAGAGACCCAGTACTTC. The whole variable domain, filled in from reference TRBV30 and TRBJ2-5, reads SQTIHQWPATLVQPVGSPLSLECTVEGTSNPNLYWYRQAAGRGLQLLFYSVGIGQISSEVPQNLSASRPQDRQFILSSKKLLLSDSGFYLCAWARGGQETQYFGPGTRLLVL.

V and J are TRBV5-5 and TRBJ2-3, with 11 nucleotides matching TRBD2. The CDR3 has 19 residues. V shed 0 bases, J shed 6 bases, and the junction held 15 bases outside the gene matches. The germline V gene has CDR1 SGHKS and CDR2 YYEKEE (reference sequence). As DNA, the CDR3 is TGTGCCAGCAGCTTGGTTGGGACTAGCGGTAGTAGGGGTAGCGATACGCAGTATTTT. This encodes CASSLVGTSGSRGSDTQYF.

The rearrangement links TRBV2 to TRBJ2-1; 15 bases map to TRBD2. The germline V gene encodes CDR1 SNHLY and CDR2 FYNNEI. The CDR3 covers 20 residues. Trimming took 1 base from V and 5 from J; bases not matched to a gene: 12. The CDR3 loop reads CASSEEPGLAGGGGNNEQFF. As DNA, the CDR3 is TGTGCCAGCAGTGAAGAGCCGGGACTAGCGGGAGGAGGGGGGAACAATGAGCAGTTCTTC.

This chain connects TRBV5-6 to TRBJ2-2; TRBD1 matches at 8 bases. Germline trimming cut 4 bases from V and 6 bases from J; bases unmatched to any gene: 14. The CDR3 has 17 residues. Germline assignment: CDR1 SGHDT and CDR2 YYEEEE. CDR3 sequence (DNA): TGTGCCAGCAGCCCGGGCCCAGGACAGGGTGTCGCCGGGGAGCTGTTTTTT. Residues: CASSPGPGQGVAGELFF.

The V gene is TRBV2, the J gene TRBJ1-3; 9 nucleotides line up with TRBD1. V lost 4 bases to trimming and J lost 4 bases; unmatched junction nucleotides: 5. Germline loops: CDR1 SNHLY, CDR2 FYNNEI. The CDR3 covers 15 residues. The DNA for the CDR3 is TGTGCCAGCAGTGCACAGGGGGCTAAGGGAAACACCATATATTTT. Translation: CASSAQGAKGNTIYF. Drawing the rest from reference TRBV2 and TRBJ1-3, the complete variable domain is EPEVTQTPSHQVTQMGQEVILRCVPISNHLYFYWYRQILGQKVEFLVSFYNNEISEKSEIFDDQFSVERPDGSNFTLKIRSTKLEDSAMYFCASSAQGAKGNTIYFGEGSWLTVV.